A selection of T cell receptor beta chains follows, all from one sample in a study of glioma-infiltrating T cells after dendritic cell vaccination. Method: immunoSEQ multiplex PCR; TCRdb's copy keeps in-frame clones and lacks some. The sample gives 35,000 to 40,000 clones, 70% to 85% of which show up once; about 7.8% is in the top ten. Source: blood, taken before dendritic cell vaccination. The receptors come from a human donor with glioblastoma. CDR3s include the opening cysteine and the closing phenylalanine or tryptophan. The D gene is left open where the match is weak. Size is stated for part of the rows, as once, few or many counts, or as a class when the clone is expanded.

v_gene: TRBV9
d_gene: NA
len: 14
j_gene: TRBJ1-5
abundance: few
CDR3nt: TGTGCCAGCAGCGTAGGAGGTTCGGGTCAGCCCCAGCATTTT
CDR3aa: CASSVGGSGQPQHF

v_gene: TRBV6-5
d_gene: TRBD1
len: 14
j_gene: TRBJ1-1
abundance: NA
CDR3nt: TGTGCCAGCAGTACCATACAGGGGAGGACTGAAGCTTTCTTT
CDR3aa: CASSTIQGRTEAFF

v_gene: TRBV27
d_gene: TRBD1
len: 14
j_gene: TRBJ2-7
abundance: NA
CDR3nt: TGTGCCAGCAGTTACGGGACAGGGTGGGACGAGCAGTACTTC
CDR3aa: CASSYGTGWDEQYF

v_gene: TRBV7-6
d_gene: NA
len: 15
j_gene: TRBJ2-3
abundance: NA
CDR3nt: TGTGCCAGCAGCTTAGCATCGCTAGCCACAGATACGCAGTATTTT
CDR3aa: CASSLASLATDTQYF

v_gene: TRBV5-6
d_gene: NA
len: 14
j_gene: TRBJ1-2
abundance: NA
CDR3nt: TGTGCCAGCAGCTTAACCGGGGATTACTATGGCTACACCTTC
CDR3aa: CASSLTGDYYGYTF

v_gene: TRBV10-2
d_gene: NA
len: 15
j_gene: TRBJ1-2
abundance: NA
CDR3nt: TGCGCCAGCAGTGAGAGGACAGACCAACTCTATGGCTACACCTTC
CDR3aa: CASSERTDQLYGYTF

v_gene: TRBV6-5
d_gene: NA
len: 15
j_gene: TRBJ1-2
abundance: NA
CDR3nt: TGTGCCAGCAGGGGAGGTCCGGGGCTGGACTATGGCTACACCTTC
CDR3aa: CASRGGPGLDYGYTF

v_gene: TRBV28
d_gene: NA
len: 16
j_gene: TRBJ2-7
abundance: NA
CDR3nt: TGTGCCAGCAGCTCGGGAGCCGGGACAGTCTCCTACGAGCAGTACTTC
CDR3aa: CASSSGAGTVSYEQYF

v_gene: TRBV7-2
d_gene: NA
len: 15
j_gene: TRBJ2-3
abundance: NA
CDR3nt: TGTGCCAGCAGTCAGGACAGAAGGGTAACGGATACGCAGTATTTT
CDR3aa: CASSQDRRVTDTQYF

v_gene: TRBV5-1
d_gene: NA
len: 17
j_gene: TRBJ1-5
abundance: NA
CDR3nt: TGTGCCAGCAGCTTATTTACTTATCGGGGGAGCAATCAGCCCCAGCATTTT
CDR3aa: CASSLFTYRGSNQPQHF

v_gene: TRBV4-1
d_gene: NA
len: 16
j_gene: TRBJ2-7
abundance: NA
CDR3nt: TGCGCCAGCAGCCAAGATGTACTGCTGTTGTCCTACGAGCAGTACTTC
CDR3aa: CASSQDVLLLSYEQYF

v_gene: TRBV30
d_gene: TRBD1
len: 14
j_gene: TRBJ2-3
abundance: NA
CDR3nt: TGTGCCTGGACAATAACAGGGGGGACAGATACGCAGTATTTT
CDR3aa: CAWTITGGTDTQYF

v_gene: TRBV27
d_gene: TRBD1
len: 15
j_gene: TRBJ2-7
abundance: NA
CDR3nt: TGTGCCAGCAGTCCCCGGACAGGGAGCTCCTACGAGCAGTACTTC
CDR3aa: CASSPRTGSSYEQYF

v_gene: TRBV18
d_gene: NA
len: 16
j_gene: TRBJ2-1
abundance: NA
CDR3nt: TGTGCCAGCTCACCACTTATCGGACTGTTTGAGGATGAGCAGTTCTTC
CDR3aa: CASSPLIGLFEDEQFF

v_gene: TRBV6-6
d_gene: TRBD2
len: 15
j_gene: TRBJ2-7
abundance: few
CDR3nt: TGTGCCAGCAGTTACTCGACGGAGCGGGGTTACGAGCAGTACTTC
CDR3aa: CASSYSTERGYEQYF

v_gene: TRBV27
d_gene: NA
len: 13
j_gene: TRBJ2-3
abundance: NA
CDR3nt: TGTGCCAGCAGTTTATCTCCGGGGAATACGCAGTATTTT
CDR3aa: CASSLSPGNTQYF

v_gene: TRBV6-5
d_gene: NA
len: 13
j_gene: TRBJ1-6
abundance: few
CDR3nt: TGTGCCAGCAGCGACATTACAGGGACGCCCCTCCACTTT
CDR3aa: CASSDITGTPLHF

v_gene: TRBV4-1
d_gene: TRBD2
len: 17
j_gene: TRBJ2-7
abundance: NA
CDR3nt: TGCGCCAGCAGCCAAGGGACTAGCGGGGGAAGCTCCTACGAGCAGTACTTC
CDR3aa: CASSQGTSGGSSYEQYF

v_gene: TRBV18
d_gene: TRBD1
len: 15
j_gene: TRBJ1-4
abundance: NA
CDR3nt: TGTGCCAGCTCACCGCAGGGGGCGTCAGGTGAAAAACTGTTTTTT
CDR3aa: CASSPQGASGEKLFF

v_gene: TRBV7-6
d_gene: TRBD1
len: 15
j_gene: TRBJ2-7
abundance: medium-sized
CDR3nt: TGTGCCAGCAGCGAGGGACAGTCTACTTACTACGAGCAGTACTTC
CDR3aa: CASSEGQSTYYEQYF

v_gene: TRBV6-5
d_gene: TRBD2
len: 16
j_gene: TRBJ2-1
abundance: NA
CDR3nt: TGTGCCAGCAGTTACTCGATTAGCGGGGGGGGGAATGAGCAGTTCTTC
CDR3aa: CASSYSISGGGNEQFF

v_gene: TRBV7-9
d_gene: NA
len: 15
j_gene: TRBJ2-2
abundance: NA
CDR3nt: TGTGCCAGCAGCTTAACCAGCGTTAACACCGGGGAGCTGTTTTTT
CDR3aa: CASSLTSVNTGELFF

v_gene: TRBV5-8
d_gene: TRBD2
len: 16
j_gene: TRBJ2-5
abundance: NA
CDR3nt: TGTGCCAGCAGCTTGGGGTCGCTAGCGGGTGGAGAGACCCAGTACTTC
CDR3aa: CASSLGSLAGGETQYF

v_gene: TRBV4-2
d_gene: NA
len: 13
j_gene: TRBJ1-5
abundance: NA
CDR3nt: TGTGCCAGCAGCCAAGACGTTCTTCAGCCCCAGCATTTT
CDR3aa: CASSQDVLQPQHF

v_gene: TRBV11-2
d_gene: TRBD1
len: 15
j_gene: TRBJ2-5
abundance: NA
CDR3nt: TGTGCCAGCAGCTTATCCGTAGGGGGCTTAGAGACCCAGTACTTC
CDR3aa: CASSLSVGGLETQYF

v_gene: TRBV11-3
d_gene: TRBD1
len: 14
j_gene: TRBJ1-2
abundance: NA
CDR3nt: TGTGCCAGCAGCTTAGCTCGACAGGGTCCTGGCTACACCTTC
CDR3aa: CASSLARQGPGYTF

v_gene: TRBV11-1
d_gene: NA
len: 15
j_gene: TRBJ2-1
abundance: NA
CDR3nt: TGTGCCAGCAGCTTGAGGTACAACTCCTACAATGAGCAGTTCTTC
CDR3aa: CASSLRYNSYNEQFF

v_gene: TRBV19
d_gene: NA
len: 15
j_gene: TRBJ1-1
abundance: NA
CDR3nt: TGTGCCAGTAGTATAGATCGAGAGGTAAACACTGAAGCTTTCTTT
CDR3aa: CASSIDREVNTEAFF